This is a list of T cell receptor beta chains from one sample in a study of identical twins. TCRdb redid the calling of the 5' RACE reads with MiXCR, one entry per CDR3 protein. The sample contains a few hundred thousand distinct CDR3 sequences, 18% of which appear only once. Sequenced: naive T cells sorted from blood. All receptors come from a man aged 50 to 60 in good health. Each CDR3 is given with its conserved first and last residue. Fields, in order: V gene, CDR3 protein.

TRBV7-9	CASSLDAGNTGNTIYF
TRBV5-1	CATRASSTDTQYF
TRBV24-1	CATSGTGRYEQYF
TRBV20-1	CSARVGSGRLAEQFF
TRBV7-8	CASSSWTGENTGELFF
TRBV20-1	CSARDRDRGVQPQHF
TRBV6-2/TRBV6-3	CASTGLAGRYEQYF
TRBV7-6	CASSLSEGNNSPLHF
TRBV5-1	CASSLGTEQETQYF
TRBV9	CASSVDWDNEQFF
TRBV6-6	CASSSVRAYEQYF
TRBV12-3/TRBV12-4	CASSLGTGPTNEKLFF
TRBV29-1	CSVVIGTAGNTIYF
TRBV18	CASSPPRQGTNTGELFF
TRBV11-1	CASSAAPSGTSENNEQFF
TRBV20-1	CSARDAPGRLAGNTIYF
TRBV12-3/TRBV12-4	CASSPGGMGNQPQHF
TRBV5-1	CASSPGLSRGLAKNIQYF
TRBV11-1	CASSLEERTGELFF
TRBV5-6	CASSPALQDSSGNTIYF
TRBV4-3	CASSQEGSFYGYTF
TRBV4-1	CASSQSPTSVSYEQYF
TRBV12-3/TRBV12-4	CASSTAGGREQFF
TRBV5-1	CASSPETSGSLNIQYF
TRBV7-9	CASSWGEGEFSPLHF
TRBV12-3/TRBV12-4	CASSLSGGSDTQYF
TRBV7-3	CASSGSSYNEQFF
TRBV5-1	CASSLYNQAGELFF
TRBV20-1	CSARVKGAYQPQHF
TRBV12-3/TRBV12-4	CASSLTSGSHFNEQFF
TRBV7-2	CATDEGTNLALHF
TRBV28	CASSFFAEQYF
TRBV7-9	CASSTRTGGGYTF
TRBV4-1	CASSQDPPVSVHYEQYF
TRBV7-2	CASSIGDRGYNEQFF
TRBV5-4	CASSSQGARTGELFF
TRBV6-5	CASSYNGQGSEQYF
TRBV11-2	CASSSRARTGGNNSPLHF
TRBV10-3	CAISELPEGDEQFF
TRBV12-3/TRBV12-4	CASLLDGGEVADTQYF
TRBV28	CASSLTPSVSPRYNEQFF
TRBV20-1	CSARMGGQVTYEQYF
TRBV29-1	CSVEGSDRGNEQFF